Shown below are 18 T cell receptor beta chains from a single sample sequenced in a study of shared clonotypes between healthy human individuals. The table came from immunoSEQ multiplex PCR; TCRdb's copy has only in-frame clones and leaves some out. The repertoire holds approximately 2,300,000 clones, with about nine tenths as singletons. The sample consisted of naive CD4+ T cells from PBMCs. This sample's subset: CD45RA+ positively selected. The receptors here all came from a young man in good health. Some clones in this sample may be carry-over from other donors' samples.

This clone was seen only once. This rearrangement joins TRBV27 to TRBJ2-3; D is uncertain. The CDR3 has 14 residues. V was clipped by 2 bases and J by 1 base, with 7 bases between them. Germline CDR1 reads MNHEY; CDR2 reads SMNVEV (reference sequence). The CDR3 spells CASSLVGRTDTQYF. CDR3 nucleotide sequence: TGTGCCAGCAGTTTAGTCGGGCGCACAGATACGCAGTATTTT.

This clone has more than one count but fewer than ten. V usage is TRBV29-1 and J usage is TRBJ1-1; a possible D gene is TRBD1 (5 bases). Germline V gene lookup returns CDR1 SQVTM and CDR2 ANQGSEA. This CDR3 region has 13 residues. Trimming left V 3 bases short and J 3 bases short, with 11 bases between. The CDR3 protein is CSVDWGTDTEAFF. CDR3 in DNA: TGCAGCGTTGATTGGGGCACAGACACTGAAGCTTTCTTT. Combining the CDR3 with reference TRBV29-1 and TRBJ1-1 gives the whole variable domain SAVISQKPSRDICQRGTSLTIQCQVDSQVTMMFWYRQQPGQSLTLIATANQGSEATYESGFVIDKFPISRPNLTFSTLTVSNMSPEDSSIYLCSVDWGTDTEAFFGQGTRLTVV.

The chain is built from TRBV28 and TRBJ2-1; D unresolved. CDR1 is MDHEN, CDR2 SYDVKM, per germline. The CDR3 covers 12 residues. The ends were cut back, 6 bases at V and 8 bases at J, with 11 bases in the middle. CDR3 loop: CASSRALHEQFF. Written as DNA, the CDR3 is TGTGCCAGCAGCCGAGCCCTCCATGAGCAGTTCTTC.

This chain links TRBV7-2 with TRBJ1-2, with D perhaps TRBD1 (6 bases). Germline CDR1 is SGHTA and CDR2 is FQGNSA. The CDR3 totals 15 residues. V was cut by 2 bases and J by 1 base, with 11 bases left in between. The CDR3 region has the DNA TGTGCCAGCAGCTTAACAGGGCCCCGTAACTATGGCTACACCTTC. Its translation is CASSLTGPRNYGYTF.

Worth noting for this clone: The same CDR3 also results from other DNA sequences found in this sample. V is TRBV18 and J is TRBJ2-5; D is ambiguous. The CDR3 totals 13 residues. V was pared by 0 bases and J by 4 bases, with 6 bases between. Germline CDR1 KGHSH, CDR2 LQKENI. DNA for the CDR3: TGTGCCAGCTCACCACCGGGTATAGAGACCCAGTACTTC. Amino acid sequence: CASSPPGIETQYF.

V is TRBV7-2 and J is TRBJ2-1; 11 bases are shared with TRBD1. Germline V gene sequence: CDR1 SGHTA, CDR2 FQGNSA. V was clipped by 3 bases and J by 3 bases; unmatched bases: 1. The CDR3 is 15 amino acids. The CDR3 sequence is CASSLGQGVYNEQFF. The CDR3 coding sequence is TGTGCCAGCAGCTTGGGACAGGGGGTCTACAATGAGCAGTTCTTC.

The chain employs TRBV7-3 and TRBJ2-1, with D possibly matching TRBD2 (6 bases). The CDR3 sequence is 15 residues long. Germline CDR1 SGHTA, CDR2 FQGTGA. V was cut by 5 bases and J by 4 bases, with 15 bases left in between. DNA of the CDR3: TGTGCCAGCAGCCCTCGGGGTAGCGGATACAATGAGCAGTTCTTC. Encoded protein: CASSPRGSGYNEQFF.

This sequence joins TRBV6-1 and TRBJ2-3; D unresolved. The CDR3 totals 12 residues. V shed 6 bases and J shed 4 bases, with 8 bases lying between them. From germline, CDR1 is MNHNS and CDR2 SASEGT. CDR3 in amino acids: CASRFGADTQYF. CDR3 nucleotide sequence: TGTGCCAGCAGGTTTGGCGCAGATACGCAGTATTTT.

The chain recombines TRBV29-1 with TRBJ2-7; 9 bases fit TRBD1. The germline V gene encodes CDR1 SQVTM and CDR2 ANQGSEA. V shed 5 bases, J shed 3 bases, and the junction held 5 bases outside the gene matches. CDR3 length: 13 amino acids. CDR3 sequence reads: CSVSGDRDYEQYF. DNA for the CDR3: TGCAGCGTTTCGGGGGACAGGGACTACGAGCAGTACTTC.

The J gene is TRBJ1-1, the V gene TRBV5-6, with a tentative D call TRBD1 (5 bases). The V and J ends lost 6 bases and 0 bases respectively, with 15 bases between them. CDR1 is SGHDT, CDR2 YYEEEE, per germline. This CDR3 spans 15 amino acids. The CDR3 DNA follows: TGTGCCAGCACCTTCCTAGGGGAGCTGAACACTGAAGCTTTCTTT. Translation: CASTFLGELNTEAFF.

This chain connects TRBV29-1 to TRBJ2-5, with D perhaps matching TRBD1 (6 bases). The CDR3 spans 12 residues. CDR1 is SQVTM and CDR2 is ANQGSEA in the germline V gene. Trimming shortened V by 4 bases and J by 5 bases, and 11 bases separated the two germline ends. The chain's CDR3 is CSVGTVRETQYF. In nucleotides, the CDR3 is TGCAGCGTTGGGACAGTTAGGGAGACCCAGTACTTC. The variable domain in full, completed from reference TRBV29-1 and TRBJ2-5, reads SAVISQKPSRDICQRGTSLTIQCQVDSQVTMMFWYRQQPGQSLTLIATANQGSEATYESGFVIDKFPISRPNLTFSTLTVSNMSPEDSSIYLCSVGTVRETQYFGPGTRLLVL.

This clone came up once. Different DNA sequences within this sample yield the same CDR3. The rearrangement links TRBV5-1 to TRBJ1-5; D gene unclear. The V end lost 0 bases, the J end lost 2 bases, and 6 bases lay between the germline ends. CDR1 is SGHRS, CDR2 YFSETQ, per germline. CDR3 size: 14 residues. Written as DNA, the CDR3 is TGCGCCAGCAGCTTGGTGCCCGGCAATCAGCCCCAGCATTTT. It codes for CASSLVPGNQPQHF.

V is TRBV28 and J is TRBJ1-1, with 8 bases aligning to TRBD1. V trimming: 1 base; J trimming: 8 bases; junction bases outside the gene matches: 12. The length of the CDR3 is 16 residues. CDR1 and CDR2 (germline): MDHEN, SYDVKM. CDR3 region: CASSLSGQGARLEAFF. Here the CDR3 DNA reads TGTGCCAGCAGTTTATCGGGGCAGGGGGCGCGGCTGGAAGCTTTCTTT.

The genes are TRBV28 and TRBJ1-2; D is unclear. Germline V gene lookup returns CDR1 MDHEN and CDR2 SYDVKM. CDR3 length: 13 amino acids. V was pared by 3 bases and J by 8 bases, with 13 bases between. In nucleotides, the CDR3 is TGTGCCAGCAGTTTTGGTCTTCATCGCGGCTACACCTTC. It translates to CASSFGLHRGYTF.

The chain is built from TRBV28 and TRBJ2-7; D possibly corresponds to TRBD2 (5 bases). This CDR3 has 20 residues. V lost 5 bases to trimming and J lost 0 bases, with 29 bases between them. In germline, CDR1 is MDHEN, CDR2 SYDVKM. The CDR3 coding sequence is TGTGCCAGCAGTCCAGCCCCTGGATCACCCGGTCATGGGAGCTCCTACGAGCAGTACTTC. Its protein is CASSPAPGSPGHGSSYEQYF.

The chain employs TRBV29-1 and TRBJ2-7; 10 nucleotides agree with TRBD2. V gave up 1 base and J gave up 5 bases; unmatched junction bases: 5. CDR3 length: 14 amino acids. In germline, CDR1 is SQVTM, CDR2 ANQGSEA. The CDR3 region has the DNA TGCAGCGTTGAAGCCCTAGCGGGAGTTGACGAGCAGTACTTC. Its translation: CSVEALAGVDEQYF.

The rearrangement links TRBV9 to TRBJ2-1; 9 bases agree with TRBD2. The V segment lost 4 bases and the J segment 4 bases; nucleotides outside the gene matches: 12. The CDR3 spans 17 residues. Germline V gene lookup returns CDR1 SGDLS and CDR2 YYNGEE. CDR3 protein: CASSPTPQAGGYNEQFF. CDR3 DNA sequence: TGTGCCAGCAGCCCCACCCCCCAAGCGGGGGGATACAATGAGCAGTTCTTC.

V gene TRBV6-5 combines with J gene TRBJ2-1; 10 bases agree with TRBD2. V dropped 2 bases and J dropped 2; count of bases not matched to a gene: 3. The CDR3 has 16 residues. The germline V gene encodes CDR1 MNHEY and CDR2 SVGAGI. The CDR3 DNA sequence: TGTGCCAGCAGTTACGACGGGACTAGCGCCTACAATGAGCAGTTCTTC. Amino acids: CASSYDGTSAYNEQFF.